This T cell receptor (beta chain) was recorded in a study of read filtering for tumor transcriptome and immune sequencing (dated by TCRdb to about 2020). Some background on the complete study: Of the patients in the cohort, some 18 were male and 14 were female, and their mean age was roughly 68 years, with a range of roughly 45 to 80. By revised international staging, roughly 8 patients were R-ISS I, about 15 were R-ISS II and about seven were R-ISS III. Whole-transcriptome libraries were prepared with the TruSeq RNA Access Library Prep Kit after DNase treatment. Using the same bone marrow samples, the study ran both targeted immune repertoire sequencing and bulk whole-transcriptome sequencing and then compared the TCR repertoires from each method. TCR-region mapped reads per sample ranged from about 4.05 to 11 million with IR-seq versus only roughly 75 to 1273 with RNA-seq. As a main aim, a read-filtering strategy for immune repertoire data was addressed, with the specific question being whether clonotypes supported by a single read should be removed. Overall study results and their limits: Compared with RNA-seq, IR-seq captured clonotypes at much greater depth and more reliably, and a smaller IR-seq throughput was enough to identify most of the shared clonotypes. The sorted CD138-negative fraction was composed of a mixed bone marrow immune population rather than of purified T cells. The correlation between IR-seq and RNA-seq shared clonotype proportions was increased by removal of single-read clonotypes. In IR-seq, around four fifths of clonotypes but approximately 3.8% of total reads were represented by single-read clonotypes, whereas in RNA-seq, 74.6% of clonotypes and around 47% of reads were represented by single-read clonotypes.

This clonotype was seen at least ten times. It lacks a known antigen. No much larger clonotype is one base removed from it; base qualities were not supplied. Starting from 400 ng RNA, TCR libraries were constructed with the Immunoverse kit using molecular barcoded adaptors that cover the alpha/delta and beta/gamma chains. TCR library preparation used the same RNA that went into transcriptome sequencing. Sequencing of the TCR libraries was done on an Illumina HiSeq 4000 with 2 x 150 cycles. Processing in the source paper ran as follows. MiXCR aligned TCR reads to human V, D, J and C references and assembled the aligned reads into CDR3 clonotypes, with quality filtering and error correction included. The tcR package in R was used to analyze clonotype counts and gene usage diversity. For inspection of raw mapping reads, RNA-seq reads were mapped by STAR aligner version 2.5.3a onto GRCh37 of the human genome. To test how sequencing depth affects detected clonotypes, IR-seq fastq files were randomly downsampled with Seqtk 1.3. TCRdb reworked the public reads: Q25 trimming with fastp, MiXCR clone assembly, productive beta chains retained. Duplicate CDR3 protein sequences are folded into a single record with the most common DNA and genes. V and J calls and clone size were set by TCRdb, not the authors. Present in this sample are tens of thousands of distinct CDR3 sequences, around 21% of which were seen just once. The ten biggest clones cover over 13% of the sample.

CDR1 and CDR2 are drawn from the germline V gene: KGHDR, SFDVKD. From the cysteine through the phenylalanine, the CDR3 covers 13 amino acids. Here the CDR3 DNA is all that survives: 39 bases in frame from base 1. V ends up 4 bases short and J 8 bases short, with an unmatched junction base count of 2. Bone marrow was sampled from every patient at the time of active disease. Bone marrow mononuclear cells were isolated by Ficoll-Hypaque density gradient centrifugation. Myeloma plasma cells were removed and CD138-negative cells were collected by negative selection after labeling with CD138 magnetic microbeads on a MACS separator. The purity of the isolated cells was checked by flow cytometry with CD138 antibodies on an Attune NxT. Total RNA was extracted using TRIzol reagent and was quantified on a NanoDrop spectrophotometer. For each patient, paired RNA-seq and IR-seq were run on the CD138-negative bone marrow sample from that patient.

The sequence joins TRBV24-1 to TRBJ2-1; 9 bases in between match TRBD1. This clonotype was sampled from a donor aged 40 or older with multiple myeloma. Sequenced material: a population of CD138-negative cells sorted from bone marrow. The cell subset or site label of this sample denotes: bone marrow mononuclear cells depleted of CD138+ plasma/myeloma cells by negative magnetic selection. The CDR3 region has the sequence CATSERQGDEQFF. The DNA sequence is given as TGTGCCACCAGTGAGAGACAGGGGGATGAGCAGTTCTTC.